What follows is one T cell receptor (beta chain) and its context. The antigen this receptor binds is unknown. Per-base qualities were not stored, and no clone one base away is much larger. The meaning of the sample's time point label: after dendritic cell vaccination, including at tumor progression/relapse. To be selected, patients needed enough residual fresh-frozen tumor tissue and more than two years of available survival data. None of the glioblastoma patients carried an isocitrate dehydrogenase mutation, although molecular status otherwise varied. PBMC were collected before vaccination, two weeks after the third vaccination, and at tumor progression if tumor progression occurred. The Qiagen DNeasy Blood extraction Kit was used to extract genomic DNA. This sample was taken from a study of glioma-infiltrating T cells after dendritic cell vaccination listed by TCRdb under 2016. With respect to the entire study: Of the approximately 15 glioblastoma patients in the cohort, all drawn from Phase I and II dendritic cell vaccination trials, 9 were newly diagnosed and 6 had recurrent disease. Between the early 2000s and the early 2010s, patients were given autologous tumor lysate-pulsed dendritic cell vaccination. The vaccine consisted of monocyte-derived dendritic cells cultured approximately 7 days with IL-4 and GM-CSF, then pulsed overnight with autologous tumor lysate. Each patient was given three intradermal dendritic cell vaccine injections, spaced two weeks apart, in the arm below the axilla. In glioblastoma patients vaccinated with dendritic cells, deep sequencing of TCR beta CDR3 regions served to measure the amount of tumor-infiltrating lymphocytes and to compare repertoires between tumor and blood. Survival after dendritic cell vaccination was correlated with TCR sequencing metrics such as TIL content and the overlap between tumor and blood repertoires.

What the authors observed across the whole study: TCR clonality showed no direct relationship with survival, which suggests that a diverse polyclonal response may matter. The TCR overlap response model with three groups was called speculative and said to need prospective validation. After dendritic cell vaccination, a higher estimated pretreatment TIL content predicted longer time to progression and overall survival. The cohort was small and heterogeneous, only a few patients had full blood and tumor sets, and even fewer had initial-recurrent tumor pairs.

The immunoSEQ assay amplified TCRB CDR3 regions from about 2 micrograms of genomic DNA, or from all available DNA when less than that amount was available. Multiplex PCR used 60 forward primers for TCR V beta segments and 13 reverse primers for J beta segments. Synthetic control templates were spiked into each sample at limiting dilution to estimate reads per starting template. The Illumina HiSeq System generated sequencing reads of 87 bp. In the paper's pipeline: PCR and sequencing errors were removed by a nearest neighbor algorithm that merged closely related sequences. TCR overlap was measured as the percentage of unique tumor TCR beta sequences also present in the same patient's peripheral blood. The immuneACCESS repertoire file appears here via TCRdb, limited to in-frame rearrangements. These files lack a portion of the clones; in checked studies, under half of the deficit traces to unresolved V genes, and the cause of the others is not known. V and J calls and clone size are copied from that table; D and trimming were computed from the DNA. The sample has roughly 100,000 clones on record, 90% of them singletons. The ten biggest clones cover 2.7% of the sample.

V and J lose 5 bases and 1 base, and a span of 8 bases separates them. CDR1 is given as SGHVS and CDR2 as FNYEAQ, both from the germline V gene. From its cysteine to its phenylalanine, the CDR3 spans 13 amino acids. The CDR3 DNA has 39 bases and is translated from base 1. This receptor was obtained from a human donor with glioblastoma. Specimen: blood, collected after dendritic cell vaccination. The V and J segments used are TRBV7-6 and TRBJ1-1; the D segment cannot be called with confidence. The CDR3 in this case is CASSPSQNTEAFF. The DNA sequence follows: TGTGCCAGCAGCCCTAGCCAGAACACTGAAGCTTTCTTT.